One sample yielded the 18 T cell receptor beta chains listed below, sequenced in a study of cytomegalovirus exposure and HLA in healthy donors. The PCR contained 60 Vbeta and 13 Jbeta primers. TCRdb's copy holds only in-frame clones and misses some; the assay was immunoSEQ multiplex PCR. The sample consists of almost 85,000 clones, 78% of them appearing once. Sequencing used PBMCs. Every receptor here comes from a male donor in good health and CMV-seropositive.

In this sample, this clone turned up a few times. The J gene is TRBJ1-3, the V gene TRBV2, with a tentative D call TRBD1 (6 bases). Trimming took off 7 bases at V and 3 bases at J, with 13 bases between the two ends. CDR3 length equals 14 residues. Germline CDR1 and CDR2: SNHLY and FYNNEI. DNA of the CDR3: TGTGCCAGCACCATAGGGGGTGTTGGAAACACCATATATTTT. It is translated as CASTIGGVGNTIYF.

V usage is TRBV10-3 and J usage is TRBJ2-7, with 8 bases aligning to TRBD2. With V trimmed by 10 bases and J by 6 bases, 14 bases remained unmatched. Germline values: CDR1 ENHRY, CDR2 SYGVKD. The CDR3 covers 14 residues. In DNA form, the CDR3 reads TGTGCCACAAAGGAGGTAGCGGCGGGGGGCGAGCAGTACTTC. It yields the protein CATKEVAAGGEQYF.

For the CDR3, the DNA is TGTGCCAGCAGCCATCTAGCGGGGGTAACAGATACGCAGTATTTT. Its protein product is CASSHLAGVTDTQYF. V is TRBV7-9 and J is TRBJ2-3; 10 bases map to TRBD2. Germline V CDR1 and CDR2: SEHNR, FQNEAQ (reference sequence). This CDR3 has 15 residues. J lost 3 bases, V lost 5 bases, and 5 bases had no gene match. The full variable domain, its missing parts supplied by reference TRBV7-9 and TRBJ2-3, is DTGVSQNPRHKITKRGQNVTFRCDPISEHNRLYWYRQTLGQGPEFLTYFQNEAQLEKSRLLSDRFSAERPKGSFSTLEIQRTEQGDSAMYLCASSHLAGVTDTQYFGPGTRLTVL.

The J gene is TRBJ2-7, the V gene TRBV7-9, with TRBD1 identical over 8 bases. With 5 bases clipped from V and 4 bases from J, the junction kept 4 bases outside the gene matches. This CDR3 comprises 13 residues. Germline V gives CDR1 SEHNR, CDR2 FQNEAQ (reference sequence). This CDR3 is CASSPTGGYEQYF. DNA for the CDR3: TGTGCCAGCAGCCCCACAGGGGGTTACGAGCAGTACTTC. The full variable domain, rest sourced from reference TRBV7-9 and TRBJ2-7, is DTGVSQNPRHKITKRGQNVTFRCDPISEHNRLYWYRQTLGQGPEFLTYFQNEAQLEKSRLLSDRFSAERPKGSFSTLEIQRTEQGDSAMYLCASSPTGGYEQYFGPGTRLTVT.

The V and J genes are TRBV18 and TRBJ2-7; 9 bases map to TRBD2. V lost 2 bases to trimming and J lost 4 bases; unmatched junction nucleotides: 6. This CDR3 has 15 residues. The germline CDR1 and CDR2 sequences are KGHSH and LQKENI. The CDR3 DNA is TGTGCCAGCTCACCAACAGGACTAGCGAGTTACGAGCAGTACTTC. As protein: CASSPTGLASYEQYF.

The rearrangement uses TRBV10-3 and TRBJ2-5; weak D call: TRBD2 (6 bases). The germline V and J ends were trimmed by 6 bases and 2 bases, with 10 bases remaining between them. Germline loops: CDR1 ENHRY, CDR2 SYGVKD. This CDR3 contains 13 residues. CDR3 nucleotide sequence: TGTGCCATCAGCGCGGGGCTACAAGAGACCCAGTACTTC. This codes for CAISAGLQETQYF.

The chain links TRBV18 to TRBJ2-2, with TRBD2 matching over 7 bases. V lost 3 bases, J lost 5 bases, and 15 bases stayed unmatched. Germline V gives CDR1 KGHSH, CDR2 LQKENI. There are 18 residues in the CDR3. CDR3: CASSPPPSGGPLTGELFF. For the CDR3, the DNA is TGTGCCAGCTCACCCCCCCCTAGCGGAGGGCCTTTGACCGGGGAGCTGTTTTTT.

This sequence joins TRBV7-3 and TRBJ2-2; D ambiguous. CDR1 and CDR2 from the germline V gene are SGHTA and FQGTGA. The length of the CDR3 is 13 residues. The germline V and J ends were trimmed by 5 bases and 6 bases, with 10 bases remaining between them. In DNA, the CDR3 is TGTGCCAGCAGCCCGAGAGAGGCCGGGGAGCTGTTTTTT. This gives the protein CASSPREAGELFF.

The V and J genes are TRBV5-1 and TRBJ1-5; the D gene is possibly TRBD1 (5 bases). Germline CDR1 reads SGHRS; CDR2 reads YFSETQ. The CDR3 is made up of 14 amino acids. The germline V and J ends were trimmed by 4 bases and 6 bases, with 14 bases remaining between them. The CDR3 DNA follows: TGCGCCAGCAGCGCCGGGGGACCGGGTCAGCCCCAGCATTTT. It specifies CASSAGGPGQPQHF.

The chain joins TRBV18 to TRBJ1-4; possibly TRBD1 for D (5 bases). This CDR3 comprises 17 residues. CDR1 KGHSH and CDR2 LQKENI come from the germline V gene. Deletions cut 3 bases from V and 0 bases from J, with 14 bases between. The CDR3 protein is CASSPRLDTSTNEKLFF. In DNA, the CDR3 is TGTGCCAGCTCACCGCGTTTGGACACTTCAACTAATGAAAAACTGTTTTTT.

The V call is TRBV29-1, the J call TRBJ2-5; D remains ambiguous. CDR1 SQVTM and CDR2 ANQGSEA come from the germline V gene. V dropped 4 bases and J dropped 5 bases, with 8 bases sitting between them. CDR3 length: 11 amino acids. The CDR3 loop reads CSVGPGETQYF. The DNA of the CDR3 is TGCAGCGTTGGACCCGGGGAGACCCAGTACTTC.

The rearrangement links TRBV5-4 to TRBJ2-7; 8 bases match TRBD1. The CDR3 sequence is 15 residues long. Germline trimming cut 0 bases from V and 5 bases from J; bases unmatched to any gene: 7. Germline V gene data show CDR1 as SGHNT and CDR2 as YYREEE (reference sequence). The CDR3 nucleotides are TGTGCCAGCAGCTTGGACAGGGGGACATTCCACGAGCAGTACTTC. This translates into CASSLDRGTFHEQYF.

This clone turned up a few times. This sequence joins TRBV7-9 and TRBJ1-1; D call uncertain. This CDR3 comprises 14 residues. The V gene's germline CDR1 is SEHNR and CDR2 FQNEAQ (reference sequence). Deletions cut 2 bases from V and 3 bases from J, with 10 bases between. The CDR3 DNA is TGTGCCAGCAGCTTACCCGGGGAATACACTGAAGCTTTCTTT. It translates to CASSLPGEYTEAFF.

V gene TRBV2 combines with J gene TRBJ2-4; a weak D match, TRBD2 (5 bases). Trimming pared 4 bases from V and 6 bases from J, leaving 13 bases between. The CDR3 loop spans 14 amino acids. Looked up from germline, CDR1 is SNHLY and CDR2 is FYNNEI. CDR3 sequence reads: CASSVRAAGNIQYF. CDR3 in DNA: TGTGCCAGCAGTGTAAGGGCGGCGGGAAACATTCAGTACTTC. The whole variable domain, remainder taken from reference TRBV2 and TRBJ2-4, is EPEVTQTPSHQVTQMGQEVILRCVPISNHLYFYWYRQILGQKVEFLVSFYNNEISEKSEIFDDQFSVERPDGSNFTLKIRSTKLEDSAMYFCASSVRAAGNIQYFGAGTRLSVL.

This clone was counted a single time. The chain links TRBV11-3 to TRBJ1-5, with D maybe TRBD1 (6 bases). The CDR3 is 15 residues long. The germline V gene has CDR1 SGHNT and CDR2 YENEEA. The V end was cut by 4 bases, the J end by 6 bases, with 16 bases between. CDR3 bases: TGTGCCAGCAGCTCATACAGGGCCTCAGGTCAGCCCCAGCATTTT. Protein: CASSSYRASGQPQHF.

The CDR3 nucleotides are TGTGCCAGCAGCCGGGGTGCGTCCGGACTCTACGAGCAGTACTTC. It encodes CASSRGASGLYEQYF. V is TRBV5-6 and J is TRBJ2-7; tentative D call: TRBD2 (5 bases). Trimming cost V 4 bases and J 3 bases, with 17 bases left between them. CDR3 length: 15 residues. Looked up from germline, CDR1 is SGHDT and CDR2 is YYEEEE.

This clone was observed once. The CDR3 DNA reads TGTGCCAGCAGTGTGTCTAGCGAGGCAGATACGCAGTATTTT. Amino acids: CASSVSSEADTQYF. The chain joins TRBV6-4 to TRBJ2-3, with D possibly TRBD2 on 6 matching bases. This CDR3 has 14 amino acids. With 4 bases removed from V and 4 bases from J, the gap between germline ends came to 12 bases. Per the germline V gene, CDR1 is MRHNA and CDR2 is SNTAGT.

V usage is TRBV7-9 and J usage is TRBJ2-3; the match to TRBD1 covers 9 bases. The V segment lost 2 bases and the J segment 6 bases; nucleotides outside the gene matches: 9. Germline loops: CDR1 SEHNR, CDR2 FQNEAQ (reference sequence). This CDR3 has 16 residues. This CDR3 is CASSLSGTGLEDTQYF. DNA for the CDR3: TGTGCCAGCAGCTTAAGCGGGACAGGGCTCGAGGATACGCAGTATTTT.